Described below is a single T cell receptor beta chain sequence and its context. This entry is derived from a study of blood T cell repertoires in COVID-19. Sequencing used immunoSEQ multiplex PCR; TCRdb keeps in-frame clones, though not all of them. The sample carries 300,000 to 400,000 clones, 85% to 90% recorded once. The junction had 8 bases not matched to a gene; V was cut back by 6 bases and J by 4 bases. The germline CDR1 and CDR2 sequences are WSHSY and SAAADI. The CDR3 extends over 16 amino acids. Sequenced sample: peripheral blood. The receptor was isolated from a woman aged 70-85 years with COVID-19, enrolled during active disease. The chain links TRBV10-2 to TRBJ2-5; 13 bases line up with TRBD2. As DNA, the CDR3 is TGCGCCAGCAGAGTCACTAGCGGGGGGGCTTTAGAGACCCAGTACTTC. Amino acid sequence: CASRVTSGGALETQYF.